These T cell receptor beta chains were read from a single sample in a study of blood T cell repertoires in COVID-19. The assay was immunoSEQ multiplex PCR, and TCRdb's table has in-frame clones only and misses some. The sample yields about 420,000 clones, around nine tenths seen once. The sequenced sample was peripheral blood. The source of these receptors is a man aged 18 to 30 with COVID-19, enrolled during active disease. CDR3s include the opening cysteine and the closing phenylalanine or tryptophan. D genes are given only for firm matches. Clone sizes are given selectively: once, few, many, or a class where the clone is expanded.

d_call	v_call	clone_size	j_call	cdr3_aa	cdr3_nt
TRBD1	TRBV11-2	-	TRBJ2-1	CASSPDRGRDEQFF	TGTGCCAGCAGCCCGGACAGGGGGAGAGATGAGCAGTTCTTC
TRBD1	TRBV19	once	TRBJ1-5	CASTPAAARGLQPQHF	TGTGCCAGTACCCCCGCCGCCGCCAGGGGGCTTCAGCCCCAGCATTTT
TRBD2	TRBV15	-	TRBJ2-7	CATSSGLEYYEQYF	TGTGCCACCAGCTCGGGACTAGAATACTACGAGCAGTACTTC
TRBD2	TRBV5-1	once	TRBJ2-4	CASSKLPAGVGVVDIQYF	TGCGCCAGCAGCAAACTCCCAGCGGGAGTGGGAGTTGTCGACATTCAGTACTTC
-	TRBV6-1	-	TRBJ2-6	CASSEARGGGANVLTF	TGTGCCAGCAGTGAAGCGCGGGGTGGTGGGGCCAACGTCCTGACTTTC
TRBD2	TRBV14	-	TRBJ2-7	CASSQAPSGGSYEQYF	TGTGCCAGCAGCCAAGCGCCTAGCGGGGGTTCCTACGAGCAGTACTTC
-	TRBV18	-	TRBJ2-7	CASSPPTGQGYEQYF	TGTGCCAGCTCACCACCGACAGGCCAAGGCTACGAGCAGTACTTC
TRBD2	TRBV3-1/TRBV3-2	-	TRBJ2-5	CASSRGLAGGYQETQYF	TGTGCCAGCAGCCGAGGACTAGCGGGAGGGTACCAAGAGACCCAGTACTTC
TRBD1	TRBV5-4	-	TRBJ2-5	CASSGDRGETQYF	TGTGCCAGCAGCGGGGACAGGGGAGAGACCCAGTACTTC
-	TRBV6-2/TRBV6-3	-	TRBJ1-1	CASSYSRGPTEAFF	TGTGCCAGCAGTTACTCGCGGGGACCGACTGAAGCTTTCTTT
-	TRBV6-5	-	TRBJ1-2	CASSLTGTYGYTF	TGTGCCAGCAGTTTAACAGGGACCTATGGCTACACCTTC
TRBD1	TRBV18	-	TRBJ1-4	CASSLTGTNEKLFF	TGTGCCAGCTCACTGACAGGGACTAATGAAAAACTGTTTTTT
-	TRBV12-3/TRBV12-4	-	TRBJ2-3	CASSFGGNTQYF	TGTGCCAGCAGTTTTGGCGGGAATACGCAGTATTTT
TRBD1	TRBV19	-	TRBJ2-7	CASSAGQGLYEQYF	TGTGCCAGTAGTGCGGGACAGGGTCTCTACGAGCAGTACTTC
TRBD1	TRBV5-4	-	TRBJ2-1	CASSQTRQGYNEQFF	TGTGCCAGCAGCCAAACGAGACAGGGCTACAATGAGCAGTTCTTC
-	TRBV9	-	TRBJ1-2	CASSQGSGYGYTF	TGTGCCAGCAGTCAGGGGTCGGGCTATGGCTACACCTTC
-	TRBV11-2	-	TRBJ2-3	CASSLSRGDTQYF	TGTGCCAGCAGCTTAAGTAGGGGTGATACGCAGTATTTT
-	TRBV5-5	-	TRBJ2-7	CASSLGSRDEQYF	TGTGCCAGCAGCCTGGGGTCCCGCGACGAGCAGTACTTC
TRBD1	TRBV3-1/TRBV3-2	-	TRBJ1-2	CASSQGIGQGWGYTF	TGTGCCAGCAGCCAAGGTATTGGACAGGGATGGGGCTACACCTTC
TRBD2	TRBV7-6	once	TRBJ2-1	CASSPPSGGDDEQFF	TGTGCCAGCAGCCCTCCCAGCGGGGGGGACGATGAGCAGTTCTTC
TRBD2	TRBV6-5	few	TRBJ2-2	CASRQSGGTGELFF	TGTGCCAGCAGACAGAGCGGGGGCACCGGGGAGCTGTTTTTT
TRBD2	TRBV4-1	many	TRBJ2-7	CASSPLRTSGSYEQYF	TGCGCCAGCAGCCCACTCCGGACTAGCGGTTCCTACGAGCAGTACTTC
-	TRBV3-1/TRBV3-2	-	TRBJ1-4	CASSRQLRGEKLFF	TGTGCCAGCAGCCGGCAACTGCGCGGTGAAAAACTGTTTTTT
-	TRBV7-9	-	TRBJ2-7	CASSPTPSGDYEQYF	TGTGCCAGCAGCCCAACACCCTCAGGGGACTACGAGCAGTACTTC
-	TRBV27	-	TRBJ1-2	CASSLYPTESYGYTF	TGTGCCAGCAGTTTATACCCAACAGAATCCTATGGCTACACCTTC
TRBD2	TRBV2	-	TRBJ2-7	CASSSPGTSGRLYEQYF	TGTGCCAGCAGTTCTCCCGGGACTAGCGGGAGGTTATACGAGCAGTACTTC
TRBD2	TRBV18	-	TRBJ2-1	CASSLRQRGGLNEQFF	TGTGCCAGCTCACTACGTCAGCGGGGGGGCCTCAATGAGCAGTTCTTC
TRBD2	TRBV3-1/TRBV3-2	-	TRBJ2-1	CASSPRLASSYNEQFF	TGTGCCAGCAGTCCAAGACTAGCCAGCTCCTACAATGAGCAGTTCTTC
TRBD2	TRBV6-5	-	TRBJ2-1	CASSKPSGYNEQFF	TGTGCCAGCAGTAAGCCTAGCGGTTACAATGAGCAGTTCTTC
-	TRBV5-6	-	TRBJ2-1	CASSSAGTIYNEQFF	TGTGCCAGCAGCTCAGCCGGGACAATCTACAATGAGCAGTTCTTC
-	TRBV19	-	TRBJ2-1	CASSLTPGLEYNEQFF	TGTGCCAGTAGTCTGACTCCGGGACTCGAATACAATGAGCAGTTCTTC
-	TRBV2	once	TRBJ1-5	CASSGPTQGQPQHF	TGTGCCAGCAGTGGACCGACGCAGGGTCAGCCCCAGCATTTT
TRBD1	TRBV7-4	-	TRBJ2-7	CASSFGTGTYEQYF	TGTGCCAGCAGCTTCGGGACAGGGACCTACGAGCAGTACTTC
-	TRBV5-1	-	TRBJ2-2	CASSLEQGWNTGELFF	TGCGCCAGCAGCTTGGAACAGGGTTGGAACACCGGGGAGCTGTTTTTT
-	TRBV30	-	TRBJ2-3	CAWSVNYEKPTQYF	TGTGCCTGGAGTGTAAACTACGAGAAACCCACGCAGTATTTT
-	TRBV5-5	-	TRBJ2-1	CASSFDRPTYNEQFF	TGTGCCAGCAGCTTCGACAGGCCGACCTACAATGAGCAGTTCTTC
-	TRBV5-6	-	TRBJ1-1	CASSSARGWTEAFF	TGTGCCAGCAGCTCTGCCCGGGGATGGACTGAAGCTTTCTTT
-	TRBV2	few	TRBJ1-1	CASSEAYSTAFF	TGTGCCAGCAGTGAAGCTTACAGCACCGCTTTCTTT
TRBD1	TRBV3-1/TRBV3-2	-	TRBJ2-3	CASSQDWDRDTDTQYF	TGTGCCAGCAGCCAAGATTGGGACAGAGACACAGATACGCAGTATTTT
-	TRBV2	-	TRBJ2-1	CAAYSRSHRVEQFF	TGTGCCGCATACTCCCGGAGTCATCGGGTTGAGCAGTTCTTC
TRBD2	TRBV5-1	-	TRBJ2-3	CASSFTPGLAGGGTDTQYF	TGCGCCAGCAGCTTTACTCCGGGACTAGCGGGAGGTGGCACAGATACGCAGTATTTT
-	TRBV27	-	TRBJ2-2	CASSLRTGELFF	TGTGCCAGCAGTTTGCGGACCGGGGAGCTGTTTTTT
-	TRBV5-1	-	TRBJ1-6	CASSLGQNNSPLHF	TGCGCCAGCAGCTTGGGCCAGAATAATTCACCCCTCCACTTT
-	TRBV18	once	TRBJ1-1	CASSPGGLNTEAFF	TGTGCCAGCTCACCCGGGGGGTTGAACACTGAAGCTTTCTTT
TRBD1	TRBV5-1	-	TRBJ1-2	CASSLGTGPKTNYGYTF	TGCGCCAGCAGCTTAGGGACAGGGCCTAAGACTAACTATGGCTACACCTTC
-	TRBV10-3	-	TRBJ2-5	CAISEEAETQYF	TGTGCCATCAGTGAAGAGGCAGAGACCCAGTACTTC
-	TRBV30	-	TRBJ2-4	CAWARGNIQYF	TGTGCCTGGGCGCGCGGAAACATTCAGTACTTC
-	TRBV6-1	-	TRBJ1-5	CASSELQDEGGRQRQPQHF	TGTGCCAGCAGTGAATTGCAGGATGAGGGGGGGAGGCAGAGGCAGCCCCAGCATTTT